This T cell receptor beta chain derives from a study of T-cell reconstitution after alpha-beta-depleted transplantation in children. Using unique molecular identifiers, the investigators prepared the TCRbeta library. Via MiXCR, TCRdb re-called the PCR reads, giving one row per CDR3 protein. The table lists 700,000 or so distinct CDR3 sequences, over 10% of them singletons. CDR3 length: 13 residues. The V gene's germline CDR1 is SGHRS and CDR2 YFSETQ. The sample holds many counts of this clonotype. A read error may account for a junction end that differs from germline. This clonotype was sampled from a girl aged 2-10 years with congenital amegakaryocytic thrombocytopenia, due to receive a stem cell transplant. The sequencing here drew on PBMCs, taken before TCRalphabeta/CD19-depleted stem cell transplant. The gene calls are TRBV5-1 and TRBJ2-7; D assignment may be TRBD1 or TRBD2 (5 bases each). CDR3 DNA: TGTGCCAGCAGCGAGGGACCCTCCTACGAGCAGTACTTC. Residues: CASSEGPSYEQYF.